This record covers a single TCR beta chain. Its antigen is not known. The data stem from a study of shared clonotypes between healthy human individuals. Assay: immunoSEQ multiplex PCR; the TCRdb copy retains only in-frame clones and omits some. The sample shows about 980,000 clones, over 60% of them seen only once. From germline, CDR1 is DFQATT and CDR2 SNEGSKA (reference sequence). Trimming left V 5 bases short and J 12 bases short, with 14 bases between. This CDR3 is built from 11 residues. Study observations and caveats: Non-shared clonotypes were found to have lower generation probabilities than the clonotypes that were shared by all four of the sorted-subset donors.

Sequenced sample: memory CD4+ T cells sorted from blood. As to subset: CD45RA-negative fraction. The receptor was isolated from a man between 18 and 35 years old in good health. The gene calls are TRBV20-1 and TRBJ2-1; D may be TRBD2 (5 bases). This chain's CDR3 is CSAWGKGGQFF. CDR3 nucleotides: TGCAGTGCTTGGGGAAAAGGAGGGCAGTTCTTC.